The 20 T cell receptor beta chains presented below share a single source sample, sequenced in a study of shared T cell receptors in the human thymus. Assay used: immunoSEQ multiplex PCR; TCRdb lists only in-frame clones, some missing. This sample has 720,000 or so clones, with over 75% found just once. This sample was shared with a second study, whose subject was human thymus T cells.

Material: thymocytes. These receptor sequences come from a girl less than two years old with a congenital heart defect.

The J gene is TRBJ2-1, the V gene TRBV7-6; possible D gene TRBD2, 7 bases. CDR3 size: 18 residues. V lost 5 bases and J lost 0, with 20 bases in between. Germline values: CDR1 SGHVS, CDR2 FNYEAQ. The CDR3 protein is CASSPHIGGGHSYNEQFF. The DNA of the CDR3 is TGTGCCAGCAGCCCTCATATCGGCGGGGGCCACTCCTACAATGAGCAGTTCTTC.

The chain is built from TRBV5-1 and TRBJ1-1, with a weak D call TRBD1 (6 bases). V was pared by 0 bases and J by 4 bases, with 13 bases between. The CDR3 totals 15 residues. CDR1 SGHRS and CDR2 YFSETQ come from the germline V gene. The CDR3, as DNA: TGCGCCAGCAGCTTGGCCCCAGGGGTGGGCACTGAAGCTTTCTTT. Amino acid sequence: CASSLAPGVGTEAFF.

The chain employs TRBV29-1 and TRBJ2-1; TRBD2 is a possible D gene (6 bases). Germline V gene lookup returns CDR1 SQVTM and CDR2 ANQGSEA. The V end lost 7 bases, the J end lost 8 bases, and 15 bases lay between the germline ends. The CDR3 consists of 12 residues. The CDR3 reads CSGRRGYDEQFF. The CDR3 bases are TGCAGCGGCAGACGGGGGTACGATGAGCAGTTCTTC.

V usage is TRBV30 and J usage is TRBJ2-3; no clear D. Germline V gene sequence: CDR1 GTSNPN, CDR2 SVGIG (reference sequence). CDR3 size: 13 residues. The V gene lost 5 bases and the J gene lost 2 bases, with 11 bases spanning the gap. The CDR3 region has the DNA TGTGCCTGGTTTGGCCTCCTCACAGATACGCAGTATTTT. Its protein product is CAWFGLLTDTQYF.

The chain links TRBV28 to TRBJ1-2; D might be TRBD1 (6 bases). Trimming left V 5 bases short and J 7 bases short, with 11 bases between. CDR1 is MDHEN, CDR2 SYDVKM, per germline. The CDR3 extends over 12 amino acids. The CDR3 region is CASSPGQPGYTF. Here the CDR3 DNA reads TGTGCCAGCAGTCCCGGACAGCCTGGCTACACCTTC.

J is TRBJ1-1 and V is TRBV6-5; D may be TRBD1 (6 bases). Per germline, CDR1 MNHEY and CDR2 SVGAGI. The CDR3 spans 13 residues. The V gene lost 5 bases and the J gene lost 7 bases, with 14 bases spanning the gap. The CDR3 DNA follows: TGTGCCAGCAGTACTGGGGGGGGCGGTGAAGCTTTCTTT. It yields the protein CASSTGGGGEAFF.

The sample holds one count of this clone. The rearrangement uses TRBV18 and TRBJ1-2; tentative D call: TRBD1 (6 bases). Trimming pared 1 base from V and 3 bases from J, leaving 12 bases between. The CDR3 extends over 15 amino acids. Germline V gene sequence: CDR1 KGHSH, CDR2 LQKENI. The CDR3, as DNA: TGTGCCAGCTCACCACGGCACAGGGTTGACTATGGCTACACCTTC. Its protein is CASSPRHRVDYGYTF.

The gene calls are TRBV6-5 and TRBJ1-5, with D unresolved. V was clipped by 2 bases and J by 4 bases, with 6 bases between them. Germline V gene sequence: CDR1 MNHEY, CDR2 SVGAGI. CDR3 length: 13 residues. CDR3 DNA sequence: TGTGCCAGCAGTTACGGAGGGAATCAGCCCCAGCATTTT. Amino acid sequence: CASSYGGNQPQHF.

This chain connects TRBV2 to TRBJ2-2, with a possible D match to TRBD1 (5 bases). The germline V and J ends were trimmed by 5 bases and 0 bases, with 10 bases remaining between them. Germline values: CDR1 SNHLY, CDR2 FYNNEI. This CDR3 has 15 amino acids. The CDR3 reads CASSTTDPNTGELFF. The CDR3 region has the DNA TGTGCCAGCAGTACGACAGATCCGAACACCGGGGAGCTGTTTTTT.

This chain connects TRBV2 to TRBJ2-5; TRBD1 matches at 7 bases. The CDR3 length is 18 residues. Germline V gives CDR1 SNHLY, CDR2 FYNNEI. V was pared by 3 bases and J by 0 bases, with 13 bases of the junction left unmatched. The CDR3 DNA follows: TGTGCCAGCAGTGAGACTACGGACAGGAAGGTGTACCAAGAGACCCAGTACTTC. Protein product: CASSETTDRKVYQETQYF.

The CDR3 sequence is CASSRRQGKAGNTIYF. The CDR3 nucleotides read TGTGCCAGCAGCCGACGACAGGGAAAGGCTGGAAACACCATATATTTT. J is TRBJ1-3 and V is TRBV7-8, with 7 bases aligning to TRBD1. From germline, CDR1 is SGHVS and CDR2 FQNEAQ. J was trimmed by 2 bases and V by 5 bases; bases with no gene match: 9. CDR3 length equals 16 residues.

The chain joins TRBV10-3 to TRBJ1-1, with TRBD1 matching over 11 bases. Trimming took 6 bases from V and 0 from J; bases not matched to a gene: 12. The germline V gene encodes CDR1 ENHRY and CDR2 SYGVKD. This CDR3 is built from 18 residues. The CDR3 DNA is TGTGCCATCAGCCCGCTCGGTCGGGACAGGGGGATGAACACTGAAGCTTTCTTT. This sequence encodes CAISPLGRDRGMNTEAFF.

This sequence joins TRBV7-9 and TRBJ2-3; maybe TRBD2 (7 bases). Trimming took 5 bases from V and 2 from J, leaving 17 bases between them. Germline values: CDR1 SEHNR, CDR2 FQNEAQ (reference sequence). The CDR3 runs 16 residues. CDR3 in amino acids: CASSPLTGGPTDTQYF. In DNA, the CDR3 is TGTGCCAGCAGCCCCCTGACGGGGGGCCCCACAGATACGCAGTATTTT.

The rearrangement joins TRBV7-9 to TRBJ1-6, with D possibly being TRBD1 (6 bases). The V gene's germline CDR1 is SEHNR and CDR2 FQNEAQ (reference sequence). The CDR3 sequence is 15 residues long. V was clipped by 4 bases and J by 4 bases, with 11 bases between them. As DNA, the CDR3 is TGTGCCAGCAGCTCCAAACAGGGTTATAATTCACCCCTCCACTTT. This codes for CASSSKQGYNSPLHF.

This chain joins TRBV4-1 and TRBJ2-2; perhaps TRBD2 as D (5 bases). The V and J ends lost 3 bases and 1 base respectively, with 18 bases between them. CDR1 is MGHRA and CDR2 is YSYEKL in the germline V gene. The length of the CDR3 is 18 residues. In DNA, the CDR3 is TGCGCCAGCAGCCACCCCCTTCAGGACTTAAGGAACACCGGGGAGCTGTTTTTT. Translated: CASSHPLQDLRNTGELFF.

The chain carries TRBV7-2 and TRBJ2-7; the match to TRBD2 covers 8 bases. Unmatched junction bases numbered 11, after V lost 6 bases and J lost 1 base. From germline, CDR1 is SGHTA and CDR2 FQGNSA. The CDR3 consists of 16 residues. Here the CDR3 DNA reads TGTGCCAGCAGTGGGCCAATGGCGGGGGGTTCCTACGAGCAGTACTTC. This gives the protein CASSGPMAGGSYEQYF.

V usage is TRBV11-2 and J usage is TRBJ2-4, with TRBD1 matching over 10 bases. CDR1 is SGHAT and CDR2 is FQNNGV in the germline V gene. V shed 0 bases, J shed 5 bases, and the junction held 13 bases outside the gene matches. The CDR3 has 19 residues. DNA of the CDR3: TGTGCCAGCAGCTTAGAATGGTTAGGGACAGGGGCGGTTGAAAACATTCAGTACTTC. Residues: CASSLEWLGTGAVENIQYF.

This chain uses TRBV27 with TRBJ1-2; perhaps TRBD1 as D (5 bases). The CDR3 loop spans 14 amino acids. Germline V lookup: CDR1 MNHEY, CDR2 SMNVEV (reference sequence). The V end was cut by 5 bases, the J end by 1 base, with 11 bases between. The CDR3 sequence: CASSPQGLNYGYTF. CDR3 coding DNA: TGTGCCAGCAGTCCCCAGGGACTTAACTATGGCTACACCTTC.

The CDR3 DNA sequence: TGTGCCAGCAGTCCCCGCAGGGGAAAGGGGCAGTACTTC. It yields the protein CASSPRRGKGQYF. The chain carries TRBV27 and TRBJ2-7; D might be TRBD1 (6 bases). The germline V and J ends were trimmed by 5 bases and 9 bases, with 17 bases remaining between them. Germline CDR1 reads MNHEY; CDR2 reads SMNVEV (reference sequence). The CDR3 is 13 amino acids.

The chain uses TRBV4-3 and TRBJ1-2; D uncertain. The V end lost 0 bases, the J end lost 0 bases, and 11 bases lay between the germline ends. This CDR3 spans 16 amino acids. Germline CDR1 is LGHNA and CDR2 is YSLEER. CDR3 coding DNA: TGCGCCAGCAGCCAAGATGCGGATACTACTAACTATGGCTACACCTTC. Amino acids: CASSQDADTTNYGYTF.